Below are 17 T cell receptor beta chains sequenced from a single sample in a study of OX40 agonist ivuxolimab in advanced cancers. Profiling relied on immunoSEQ multiplex PCR, and the TCRdb table lists in-frame clones only, not all of them. The data contain more than 70,000 clones, 86% of them singletons. The sequences come from CD4+ or CD8+ T cells sorted from blood, collected in a trial of the OX40 agonist ivuxolimab. The source of these receptors is an adult with an advanced solid tumor such as melanoma, head and neck, liver or kidney cancer.

The gene calls are TRBV5-4 and TRBJ2-5; 10 bases fit TRBD1. Germline trimming cut 4 bases from V and 4 bases from J; bases unmatched to any gene: 10. Germline values: CDR1 SGHNT, CDR2 YYREEE (reference sequence). This CDR3 is built from 16 residues. The DNA of the CDR3 is TGTGCCAGCAGCAATCCGGGACAGGGGCTCCTAGAGACCCAGTACTTC. This sequence encodes CASSNPGQGLLETQYF.

The rearrangement joins TRBV6-5 to TRBJ2-7, with D possibly TRBD1 on 6 matching bases. The germline V and J ends were trimmed by 6 bases and 3 bases, with 18 bases remaining between them. The CDR3 has 15 residues. Germline values: CDR1 MNHEY, CDR2 SVGAGI. CDR3 DNA: TGTGCCAGCAGACCCACCCCAGGACAGAACTACGAGCAGTACTTC. Translating it yields CASRPTPGQNYEQYF.

This chain uses TRBV19 with TRBJ2-3; D gene ambiguous. The CDR3 consists of 13 residues. Germline CDR1 reads LNHDA; CDR2 reads SQIVND (reference sequence). Trimming took 4 bases from V and 2 from J, leaving 7 bases between them. CDR3: CASSNSHTDTQYF. The CDR3 bases are TGTGCCAGTAGTAACAGTCACACAGATACGCAGTATTTT.

The V call is TRBV19, the J call TRBJ1-1, with TRBD1 identical over 7 bases. The CDR3 covers 15 residues. The germline V gene has CDR1 LNHDA and CDR2 SQIVND (reference sequence). V shed 6 bases, J shed 1 base, and the junction held 8 bases outside the gene matches. Written as DNA, the CDR3 is TGTGCCAGTAGCCGAAGGGGACAGAAGAACACTGAAGCTTTCTTT. Protein product: CASSRRGQKNTEAFF.

The V and J genes are TRBV28 and TRBJ1-5; D gene ambiguous. V shed 2 bases and J shed 5 bases, with 13 bases lying between them. The V gene's germline CDR1 is MDHEN and CDR2 SYDVKM. CDR3 size: 15 residues. The CDR3 nucleotides read TGTGCCAGCAGTTTACGGCAGCATCTTTATCAGCCCCAGCATTTT. The encoded protein is CASSLRQHLYQPQHF. Variable domain in full (rest from reference TRBV28 and TRBJ1-5): DVKVTQSSRYLVKRTGEKVFLECVQDMDHENMFWYRQDPGLGLRLIYFSYDVKMKEKGDIPEGYSVSREKKERFSLILESASTNQTSMYLCASSLRQHLYQPQHFGDGTRLSIL.

This clone has just a few counts. The rearrangement joins TRBV28 to TRBJ2-3, with 9 nucleotides matching TRBD2. Germline loops: CDR1 MDHEN, CDR2 SYDVKM. This CDR3 has 17 amino acids. The V segment lost 3 bases and the J segment 4 bases; nucleotides outside the gene matches: 11. CDR3 sequence: CASSLGTSFSRADTQYF. In nucleotides, the CDR3 is TGTGCCAGCAGTTTGGGGACTAGCTTCAGTAGGGCAGATACGCAGTATTTT.

The J gene is TRBJ1-6, the V gene TRBV14; D unclear. The CDR3 totals 16 residues. Germline CDR1 reads SGHDN; CDR2 reads FVKESK. The V gene lost 2 bases and the J gene lost 0 bases, with 8 bases spanning the gap. The chain's CDR3 is CASSQKASSYNSPLHF. CDR3 bases: TGTGCCAGCAGCCAAAAAGCAAGCTCCTATAATTCACCCCTCCACTTT.

This clone occurred a few times. This chain uses TRBV2 with TRBJ1-6, with D unclear. CDR1 is SNHLY and CDR2 is FYNNEI in the germline V gene. V dropped 2 bases and J dropped 2 bases, with 7 bases sitting between them. CDR3 length equals 15 residues. CDR3 in DNA: TGTGCCAGCAGTGAAACTGAGACCTATAATTCACCCCTCCACTTT. This sequence encodes CASSETETYNSPLHF.

The CDR3 nucleotides read TGTGCCAGCAGCGCCTACAATGAGCAGTTCTTC. Translation gives CASSAYNEQFF. The chain has TRBV7-2 and TRBJ2-1; D is uncertain. The CDR3 has 11 residues. CDR1 and CDR2 (germline): SGHTA, FQGNSA. Between the trimmed V and J ends, which lost 5 bases and 2 bases, there was a span of 1 base.

The chain carries TRBV6-6 and TRBJ2-7; 8 nucleotides match TRBD1. V gave up 0 bases and J gave up 3 bases; unmatched junction bases: 4. CDR1 is MNHNY, CDR2 SVGAGI, per germline (reference sequence). The CDR3 consists of 15 residues. CDR3 region: CASSYSIGQGYEQYF. CDR3 DNA: TGTGCCAGCAGTTACTCGATCGGACAGGGCTACGAGCAGTACTTC.

The chain employs TRBV28 and TRBJ2-5; perhaps D is TRBD1 or TRBD2 (5 bases each). The ends were cut back, 3 bases at V and 5 bases at J, with 13 bases in the middle. The CDR3 sequence is 14 residues long. Germline lookup yields CDR1 MDHEN and CDR2 SYDVKM. CDR3 bases: TGTGCCAGCAGTTTGATTGGGGGATGGGAGACCCAGTACTTC. As protein: CASSLIGGWETQYF.

As DNA, the CDR3 is TGTGCCAGCTCACCCCGACCGACAGGGGACGGTGAAAAACTGTTTTTT. It translates to CASSPRPTGDGEKLFF. The genes are TRBV18 and TRBJ1-4; 8 bases map to TRBD1. The CDR3 is 16 residues long. With 3 bases clipped from V and 7 bases from J, the junction kept 10 bases outside the gene matches. The V gene's germline CDR1 is KGHSH and CDR2 LQKENI.

This clone was counted between two and nine times. This chain joins TRBV7-9 and TRBJ1-6; no firm D call. The CDR3 is made up of 13 amino acids. Trimming stripped 4 bases from V and 10 bases from J, with 11 bases between. Germline values: CDR1 SEHNR, CDR2 FQNEAQ (reference sequence). This chain's CDR3 is CASSYDLYSPLHF. In DNA, the CDR3 is TGTGCCAGCAGCTACGACCTGTACTCACCCCTCCACTTT.

The chain links TRBV7-3 to TRBJ2-1; TRBD2 agrees at 8 bases. Losses at the gene ends were 5 bases for V and 9 bases for J; bases not matched to a gene: 15. CDR1 is SGHTA, CDR2 FQGTGA, per germline. The CDR3 runs to 16 residues. CDR3 sequence (DNA): TGTGCCAGCAGCCCAGGGCGACTAGCGACCGGCATTGAGCAGTTCTTC. Translation gives CASSPGRLATGIEQFF.

The chain is built from TRBV19 and TRBJ2-5; 11 nucleotides agree with TRBD2. V dropped 1 base and J dropped 12; count of bases not matched to a gene: 7. Germline values: CDR1 LNHDA, CDR2 SQIVND (reference sequence). The CDR3 is 14 amino acids. The CDR3 nucleotides read TGTGCCAGTAGTATAGGGGGACTAGCGGACCGGGAGTACTTC. It translates to CASSIGGLADREYF.

This chain joins TRBV10-3 and TRBJ1-2; the D gene is possibly TRBD1 (5 bases). V lost 2 bases, J lost 2 bases, and 12 bases lay in between. Germline-derived CDR1 and CDR2 are ENHRY and SYGVKD. The CDR3 has 15 residues. DNA of the CDR3: TGTGCCATCAGTGAGGGAGGACAAATGAACTATGGCTACACCTTC. This encodes CAISEGGQMNYGYTF.

The V gene is TRBV6-1, the J gene TRBJ1-5; 9 bases agree with TRBD1. The germline V gene encodes CDR1 MNHNS and CDR2 SASEGT. The CDR3 contains 17 residues. Losses at the gene ends were 4 bases for V and 6 bases for J; bases not matched to a gene: 13. The CDR3 bases are TGTGCCAGCAGTGGGGCAGTTAACAGGGGGCGAGGTCAGCCCCAGCATTTT. Residues: CASSGAVNRGRGQPQHF.